The rows below give T cell receptor beta chains drawn from one sample of a study of blood T cell repertoires in COVID-19. The method was immunoSEQ multiplex PCR; TCRdb's version includes in-frame clones alone and lacks a portion of them. The sample shows approximately 190,000 clones, around four fifths of them seen only once. Sequenced material: peripheral blood. The receptors originated from a man under 40 with active or convalescent COVID-19. Each CDR3 is given with its conserved first and last residue. The D gene is left open where the match is weak. Expanded clones are given a class, and other clones once, few, many or no size at all.

j_call d_call clone_size v_call cdr3_aa cdr3_nt
TRBJ2-7 TRBD2 NA TRBV30 CAWSKLAGVSEQYF TGTGCCTGGAGTAAACTAGCGGGAGTTAGCGAGCAGTACTTC
TRBJ2-3 TRBD2 NA TRBV6-5 CASSYNAGGDTQYF TGTGCCAGCAGTTACAACGCGGGAGGAGATACGCAGTATTTT
TRBJ1-2 NA NA TRBV4-1 CASSQGHPWGYTF TGCGCCAGCAGCCAAGGACACCCATGGGGCTACACCTTC
TRBJ2-5 NA NA TRBV2 CASKDSLGKETQYF TGTGCCAGCAAAGACAGTCTGGGGAAAGAGACCCAGTACTTC
TRBJ1-5 NA NA TRBV2 CASRVDSLSNQPQHF TGTGCCAGCAGGGTAGACAGTCTTAGCAATCAGCCCCAGCATTTT
TRBJ1-1 TRBD1 NA TRBV10-3 CAINRGGDTEAFF TGTGCCATCAACAGGGGTGGAGACACTGAAGCTTTCTTT
TRBJ1-1 NA NA TRBV27 CASSPGGRAFF TGTGCCAGCAGTCCCGGGGGGCGAGCTTTCTTT
TRBJ2-7 NA NA TRBV30 CAWSPITANTYEQYF TGTGCCTGGAGTCCCATAACAGCTAACACCTACGAGCAGTACTTC
TRBJ1-1 NA NA TRBV6-1 CASSDNRGNTEAFF TGTGCCAGCAGTGACAATCGGGGGAACACTGAAGCTTTCTTT
TRBJ1-2 NA once TRBV7-9 CASSYRSNYGYTF TGTGCCAGCAGTTACAGGTCTAACTATGGCTACACCTTC
TRBJ2-5 TRBD1 NA TRBV6-5 CASSPQGATQETQYF TGTGCCAGCAGCCCACAGGGGGCAACCCAAGAGACCCAGTACTTC
TRBJ1-1 NA NA TRBV15 CATSSSGQSNTEAFF TGTGCCACCAGCAGTTCCGGACAGTCGAACACTGAAGCTTTCTTT
TRBJ2-1 NA few TRBV5-1 CASSPVGTGDFNEQFF TGCGCCAGCAGCCCGGTGGGGACGGGGGACTTCAATGAGCAGTTCTTC
TRBJ2-3 NA NA TRBV19 CASRQTTITDTQYF TGTGCCAGTAGGCAGACGACAATCACAGATACGCAGTATTTT
TRBJ1-2 TRBD1 NA TRBV19 CAATGQGAGGYTF TGTGCCGCCACAGGACAGGGGGCGGGTGGCTACACCTTC
TRBJ2-7 NA few TRBV19 CASSIGGGGYEQYF TGTGCCAGTAGTATTGGAGGGGGCGGCTACGAGCAGTACTTC
TRBJ2-2 NA NA TRBV29-1 CSVGRGGELFF TGCAGCGTTGGCCGGGGCGGGGAGCTGTTTTTT
TRBJ1-6 NA few TRBV13 CASSSDPGPLHF TGTGCCAGCAGCTCGGACCCGGGGCCCCTCCACTTT
TRBJ1-1 NA NA TRBV19 CASSARGEGTEAFF TGTGCCAGTAGTGCCAGGGGCGAGGGGACTGAAGCTTTCTTT
TRBJ1-5 TRBD1 NA TRBV29-1 CSVSGTGGEPQHF TGCAGCGTTTCCGGGACAGGGGGAGAACCCCAGCATTTT
TRBJ2-3 TRBD2 NA TRBV2 CASSGTSGRDTQYF TGTGCCAGCAGTGGGACTAGCGGTCGAGATACGCAGTATTTT
TRBJ1-3 NA NA TRBV29-1 CSVRFSSGNTIYF TGCAGCGTCCGCTTTAGCTCTGGAAACACCATATATTTT
TRBJ1-2 NA few TRBV6-6 CASYREGNGYTF TGTGCCAGTTACAGGGAGGGGAATGGCTACACCTTC
TRBJ1-2 NA NA TRBV4-1 CASSQDRRSYGYTF TGCGCCAGCAGCCAAGATCGCAGGTCCTATGGCTACACCTTC
TRBJ1-3 NA NA TRBV5-1 CASSSRTGNSGNTIYF TGCGCCAGCAGCTCGCGAACAGGGAACTCTGGAAACACCATATATTTT
TRBJ1-2 NA few TRBV7-9 CASSLANRDGYTF TGTGCCAGCAGCTTAGCAAACAGGGACGGCTACACCTTC
TRBJ1-4 TRBD1 NA TRBV6-6 CASSLAKQGANEKLFF TGTGCCAGCAGTCTTGCTAAACAGGGGGCTAATGAAAAACTGTTTTTT
TRBJ1-1 NA NA TRBV5-1 CASSLATGSNTEAFF TGCGCCAGCAGCTTGGCAACAGGATCGAACACTGAAGCTTTCTTT
TRBJ2-4 NA NA TRBV2 CASSAGGEDIQYF TGTGCCAGCAGTGCCGGGGGAGAGGACATTCAGTACTTC
TRBJ1-4 TRBD1 NA TRBV6-1 CASSEFVGQSEKLFF TGTGCCAGCAGTGAATTCGTGGGACAGAGTGAAAAACTGTTTTTT
TRBJ2-5 TRBD2 NA TRBV11-2 CASSQGTSHQETQYF TGTGCCAGCAGCCAGGGGACTAGCCATCAAGAGACCCAGTACTTC
TRBJ1-6 NA NA TRBV2 CASRDMTHSPLHF TGTGCCAGCAGGGACATGACCCATTCACCCCTCCACTTT
TRBJ1-5 NA NA TRBV27 CASSLSGGIFNQPQHF TGTGCCAGCAGTTTATCCGGCGGGATTTTCAATCAGCCCCAGCATTTT
TRBJ1-5 NA NA TRBV12-3/TRBV12-4 CASRLTDQPQHF TGTGCCAGCAGACTCACCGATCAGCCCCAGCATTTT
TRBJ2-7 NA NA TRBV5-6 CASSAGGEQYF TGTGCCAGCAGCGCCGGGGGTGAGCAGTACTTC
TRBJ1-6 NA NA TRBV6-5 CASRGRGSSSPLHF TGTGCCAGTAGGGGGAGGGGGTCAAGTTCACCCCTCCACTTT
TRBJ2-2 NA NA TRBV9 CASSTAGTTVTGELFF TGTGCCAGCAGCACCGCCGGGACAACTGTCACCGGGGAGCTGTTTTTT
TRBJ1-5 NA few TRBV10-1 CASSCRETQPQHF TGCGCCAGCAGCTGCAGGGAAACTCAGCCCCAGCATTTT
TRBJ1-2 NA NA TRBV30 CAWSVGGGYTF TGTGCCTGGAGTGTAGGAGGTGGCTACACCTTC
TRBJ2-7 NA NA TRBV12-5 CASGLVTQGQSYEQYF TGTGCTAGTGGTTTGGTAACCCAGGGTCAATCCTACGAGCAGTACTTC
TRBJ2-1 TRBD2 NA TRBV30 CAWSGLAGSRQFF TGTGCCTGGAGTGGTCTAGCGGGGTCCCGGCAGTTCTTC
TRBJ1-1 TRBD1 once TRBV29-1 CSGGDSFTEAFF TGCAGCGGGGGGGACAGCTTCACTGAAGCTTTCTTT
TRBJ1-4 NA NA TRBV12-5 CASGLGLATNEKLFF TGTGCTAGTGGTCTGGGGTTAGCAACTAATGAAAAACTGTTTTTT
TRBJ1-4 NA few TRBV7-6 CASSLTGFEKLFF TGTGCCAGCAGCTTAACAGGGTTTGAAAAACTGTTTTTT
TRBJ1-1 NA NA TRBV19 CASSSPQGGANTEAFF TGTGCCAGCTCCTCACCCCAGGGTGGTGCGAACACTGAAGCTTTCTTT
TRBJ1-2 NA NA TRBV2 CATYLLLDREDGYTF TGTGCCACATACCTTCTTTTGGACCGGGAGGATGGCTACACCTTC
TRBJ2-1 NA NA TRBV4-2 CASSQDMRNEQFF TGTGCCAGCAGCCAAGATATGCGGAATGAGCAGTTCTTC
TRBJ2-2 NA NA TRBV4-3 CASSQDYRQGGTGELFF TGCGCCAGCAGCCAAGATTATCGGCAGGGGGGCACCGGGGAGCTGTTTTTT
TRBJ1-1 NA few TRBV19 CASSPSNTEAFF TGTGCCAGTAGTCCGTCGAACACTGAAGCTTTCTTT
TRBJ2-5 TRBD1 few TRBV5-1 CASSSSGTGGETQYF TGCGCCAGCAGCTCCTCCGGGACAGGGGGAGAGACCCAGTACTTC
TRBJ2-5 TRBD2 NA TRBV28 CASTLAGTQETQYF TGTGCCAGCACCCTAGCGGGGACGCAAGAGACCCAGTACTTC
TRBJ1-5 NA NA TRBV27 CASSLGRGNQPQHF TGTGCCAGCAGTTTGGGGAGGGGGAACCAGCCCCAGCATTTT
TRBJ1-2 NA NA TRBV6-1 CASSEALNYGYTF TGTGCCAGCAGTGAGGCCTTGAACTATGGCTACACCTTC
TRBJ1-2 NA NA TRBV18 CASWKSGLGGYTF TGTGCCAGCTGGAAATCAGGTCTCGGTGGCTACACCTTC
TRBJ2-1 NA NA TRBV9 CASSVGRTEGNEQFF TGTGCCAGCAGCGTAGGAAGGACGGAGGGGAATGAGCAGTTCTTC